These 10 T cell receptor beta chains share one sample of origin, sequenced in a study of CD8 T cells in ankylosing spondylitis. TCRdb passed the 5' RACE reads through MiXCR, listing each CDR3 protein once. The table records 220,000 or so distinct CDR3 sequences, around 18% of them present only once. Their cognate antigens are unknown. Overall study findings and caveats: A TCR beta motif of fewer than 10 highly homologous variants seemed to mark ankylosing spondylitis blood.

Sequencing used blood, either unsorted or a sorted T cell fraction (not recorded which). These receptors were taken from a male donor with ankylosing spondylitis.

The V gene is TRBV23-1, the J gene TRBJ2-1; D gene ambiguous. TRBV23-1 counts as an open reading frame of uncertain function. This CDR3 is 14 amino acids long. Trimming took 2 bases from V and 5 from J, leaving 10 bases between them. The CDR3 protein is CASSQISENNEQFF. The CDR3 DNA reads as TGCGCCAGCAGTCAAATATCGGAAAACAATGAGCAGTTCTTC.

V usage is TRBV12-3 or TRBV12-4 and J usage is TRBJ2-5; TRBD1 or TRBD2 may be the D gene (6 bases each). The V and J ends lost 4 bases and 5 bases respectively, with 8 bases between them. There are 12 residues in the CDR3. CDR3 nucleotide sequence: TGTGCCAGCAGTTGGGGGGCGGAGACCCAGTACTTC. Protein product: CASSWGAETQYF.

The V gene is TRBV7-6, the J gene TRBJ2-2; 7 nucleotides match TRBD1. J was trimmed by 5 bases and V by 5 bases; bases with no gene match: 11. The germline CDR1 and CDR2 sequences are SGHVS and FNYEAQ. The CDR3 runs to 16 residues. The CDR3 here is CASSHRDSVPTGELFF. The CDR3 nucleotides are TGTGCCAGCAGCCACCGGGACAGTGTACCGACCGGGGAGCTGTTTTTT. Based on the CDR3 plus reference TRBV7-6 and TRBJ2-2, the full variable domain is GAGVSQSPRYKVTKRGQDVALRCDPISGHVSLYWYRQALGQGPEFLTYFNYEAQQDKSGLPNDRFSAERPEGSISTLTIQRTEQRDSAMYRCASSHRDSVPTGELFFGEGSRLTVL.

V and J are TRBV2 and TRBJ2-7; D gene ambiguous. Germline loops: CDR1 SNHLY, CDR2 FYNNEI. This CDR3 region has 14 residues. V lost 0 bases to trimming and J lost 2 bases, with 8 bases between them. CDR3 loop: CASSEARTAYEQYF. The CDR3 coding sequence is TGTGCCAGCAGTGAAGCGAGGACGGCCTACGAGCAGTACTTC.

This chain uses TRBV12-3 or TRBV12-4 with TRBJ1-4, with a possible D match to TRBD1 (5 bases). The CDR3 is made up of 14 amino acids. The V end lost 5 bases, the J end lost 10 bases, and 17 bases lay between the germline ends. The CDR3 here is CASSPRGGRGKLFF. The CDR3 nucleotides are TGTGCCAGCAGTCCCCGGGGGGGAAGGGGAAAACTGTTTTTT.

This chain connects TRBV27 to TRBJ2-1; D call uncertain. V lost 0 bases and J lost 1, with 10 bases in between. Germline V gene sequence: CDR1 MNHEY, CDR2 SMNVEV (reference sequence). The CDR3 spans 16 residues. The CDR3 nucleotides read TGTGCCAGCAGTTTATCGGGGTCCTATTCCTACAATGAGCAGTTCTTC. It codes for CASSLSGSYSYNEQFF.

This clonotype has a count of ten or more. The V call is TRBV6-2 or TRBV6-3, the J call TRBJ2-5; a weak D match, TRBD1 (5 bases). This CDR3 has 15 amino acids. Germline values: CDR1 MNHEY, CDR2 SVGEGT. V dropped 6 bases and J dropped 2 bases, with 16 bases sitting between them. For the CDR3, the DNA is TGTGCCAGCAGGCAGGGCGAAGGGGATCAAGAGACCCAGTACTTC. Translating it yields CASRQGEGDQETQYF.

In this sample, this clonotype turned up many times. J is TRBJ1-1 and V is TRBV12-3 or TRBV12-4; no clear D. The CDR3 has 11 residues. V was clipped by 7 bases and J by 8 bases, with 11 bases between them. CDR3 nucleotide sequence: TGTGCCAGCACCATCGTGGGGGAAGCTTTCTTT. Translation gives CASTIVGEAFF.

The chain couples TRBV7-2 to TRBJ2-7; maybe TRBD2 (6 bases). Germline-derived CDR1 and CDR2 are SGHTA and FQGNSA. This CDR3 is built from 16 residues. Trimming shortened V by 5 bases and J by 4 bases, and 21 bases separated the two germline ends. CDR3 residues: CASSGYSGTPSYEQYF. The CDR3 DNA is TGTGCCAGCAGCGGGTACTCCGGGACTCCGTCTTACGAGCAGTACTTC.

This clonotype was seen a handful of times. The chain is built from TRBV11-3 and TRBJ2-1, with D unresolved. V dropped 5 bases and J dropped 5 bases, with 10 bases sitting between them. The CDR3 covers 13 residues. Germline V lookup: CDR1 SGHNT, CDR2 YENEEA. The CDR3 loop reads CASSPQDDNEQFF. CDR3 in DNA: TGTGCCAGCAGCCCTCAGGACGACAATGAGCAGTTCTTC.